This TCR beta chain came from a study of OX40 agonist ivuxolimab in advanced cancers. Study summary: Of the participants, around 39% had some prior anti-PD-1, anti-PD-L1 or anti-CTLA-4 therapy, which was allowed. One patient with hepatocellular carcinoma and two with cutaneous melanoma, three in all, had partial responses.

Libraries were prepared by immunoSEQ multiplex PCR; TCRdb keeps only in-frame clonotypes and omits some of them. Of more than 45,000 clones detected, 75% to 85% appear once; the ten largest clones hold more than 0.9%. Unmatched junction bases numbered 8, after V lost 6 bases and J lost 4 bases. Germline V lookup: CDR1 SGHNT, CDR2 YENEEA. CDR3 length: 15 amino acids. Sequenced material: CD4+ or CD8+ T cells sorted from blood, taken in a trial of the OX40 agonist ivuxolimab. This receptor was obtained from an adult with an advanced solid tumor such as melanoma, head and neck, liver or kidney cancer. The chain links TRBV11-3 to TRBJ1-4, with 7 bases that match TRBD1. The CDR3 loop is CASRDIRDSNEKLFF. The CDR3 nucleotides are TGTGCCAGCAGGGACATACGGGACAGTAATGAAAAACTGTTTTTT. Full variable domain (rest looked up from reference TRBV11-3 and TRBJ1-4): EAGVVQSPRYKIIEKKQPVAFWCNPISGHNTLYWYLQNLGQGPELLIRYENEEAVDDSQLPKDRFSAERLKGVDSTLKIQPAELGDSAVYLCASRDIRDSNEKLFFGSGTQLSVL.